This TCR beta chain was sequenced during a study of esophageal squamous cell carcinoma under preoperative chemotherapy. CDR3 length equals 13 residues. V was cut by 2 bases and J by 5 bases, with 9 bases left in between. Germline CDR1 is SGHTA and CDR2 is FQGNSA. Time point defined: before preoperative PTX-NDP chemotherapy. This clonotype turned up a few times. TCRdb called the PCR reads again in MiXCR, with one record for every CDR3 protein. The data show roughly 30,000 distinct CDR3 sequences, roughly 52% seen once. The J gene is TRBJ1-2, the V gene TRBV7-2; a weak D match, TRBD1 (6 bases). This receptor was identified in a human donor with esophageal squamous cell carcinoma. The donor label of this sample is uncertain. Collection took place from a patient given preoperative chemotherapy. Here the CDR3 reads CASSLTGSYGYTF. CDR3 DNA sequence: TGTGCCAGCAGCTTAACAGGGAGTTATGGCTACACCTTC.